This T cell receptor (beta chain) comes out of a study of blood T cell repertoires in COVID-19 (TCRdb year 2020). Turning to the overall study: Collaborator samples came from the United States, Italy and Spain and covered acute and convalescent phases of COVID-19. Deeply sampled blood TCRbeta repertoires from subjects exposed to, actively infected with, or recovered from COVID-19 were included in the dataset. The material from the prospective study consisted of cDNA or gDNA derived from T cells, B-cell-depleted T cells, or PBMCs. Where available, HLA class I and class II types were obtained from metadata supplied by the sample provider rather than from assay-based typing. Nearly every sample came with metadata listing a de-identified subject ID, COVID-19 status, age in years and sex. The repertoires were released in a freely available public database intended as a resource for research on the immune response to SARS-CoV-2. Samples were obtained from the ongoing ImmuneRACE study (first 160 participants) and from some 1,200 subjects provided by 6 global collaborators. What the research found in general, with its limitations: The amount of clinical and demographic metadata varied by source and participant and was provided uncurated.

TCRbeta CDR3 regions were amplified from genomic DNA using the immunoSEQ Assay, a bias-controlled multiplex PCR. On the study's bioinformatics: The number of nucleated cells in each sample was estimated from the amplification of reference gene primers within the assay. To quantify the absolute abundance of each unique TCRbeta CDR3 rearrangement, sequence reads were collapsed and filtered. For each sample, productive Simpson clonality was calculated as the square root of Simpson's diversity index over productive rearrangements. Here the immuneACCESS table is served through TCRdb, limited to in-frame sequences with V and J called. Missing clones are a known gap in these copies; in checked studies unresolved V genes cover under half, and the rest lacks a known reason. V, J and clone size derive from that table, while D and trimming were established from the DNA sequence. The table for this sample lists more than 150,000 clones; less than 90% of them were counted only once. The ten largest clones add up to 4% of the sample.

Collaborating institutions collected whole blood in K2EDTA tubes following their own protocols. For TCRbeta analysis, collaborators shipped samples as frozen whole blood, isolated PBMCs, or DNA extracted from either of those sample types. Worth noting for this clone: Its antigen has not been determined. It has no much larger one-base neighbor in the sample; base qualities were not kept.

From the cysteine through the phenylalanine, the CDR3 covers 14 amino acids. The kept DNA is CDR3 alone, 42 bases in frame from the first base. CDR1 and CDR2 are read off the germline V gene (reference sequence) as LGHDT and YNNKEL. At the junction V is shortened by 2 bases and J by 8 bases, with 12 bases in between. Source material: peripheral blood. The V gene is TRBV3-1 (or the pseudogene TRBV3-2) and the J gene is TRBJ1-4; the D gene identity is not certain. The sequence was collected from a woman between 65 and 79 years old with acute or convalescent COVID-19. DNA sequence: TGTGCCAGCAGCCAAAGGGAGCGAGGGGAAAAACTGTTTTTT. The resulting protein is CASSQRERGEKLFF.